This TCR beta chain was retrieved from a study of cytomegalovirus exposure and HLA in healthy donors. In its sample, this clone was seen once. 60 Vbeta and 13 Jbeta primers were used in PCR. Assay: immunoSEQ multiplex PCR; the TCRdb copy retains only in-frame clones and omits some. The table records about 89,000 clones, roughly 80% of them present only once. Per germline, CDR1 SGDLS and CDR2 YYNGEE. V lost 7 bases, J lost 6 bases, and 12 bases stayed unmatched. The CDR3 totals 15 residues. This chain links TRBV9 with TRBJ2-1; 8 bases agree with TRBD2. The sequence was collected from a male donor in good health and CMV-seronegative. The sequenced material came from PBMCs. The CDR3 is CASSRAGGLVNEQFF. CDR3 bases: TGTGCCAGCTCGAGGGCGGGGGGCCTCGTCAATGAGCAGTTCTTC. The variable domain in full, with the rest retrieved from reference TRBV9 and TRBJ2-1, is DSGVTQTPKHLITATGQRVTLRCSPRSGDLSVYWYQQSLDQGLQFLIQYYNGEERAKGNILERFSAQQFPDLHSELNLSSLELGDSALYFCASSRAGGLVNEQFFGPGTRLTVL.